The entry below describes one T cell receptor beta chain. The time point was: baseline, week 1 (first vaccination visit). Regarding treatment: pre-vaccination baseline after standard-of-care therapy. Per germline, CDR1 MNHNY and CDR2 SVGAGI (reference sequence). With V trimmed by 4 bases and J by 6 bases, 7 bases remained unmatched. The CDR3 contains 15 residues. The sample comes from a study of a mutant IDH1 vaccine in newly diagnosed glioma. Study details: Of treated patients, around 62% were men and about 38% women, averaging 40.4 years.

Profiling relied on immunoSEQ multiplex PCR, and the TCRdb table lists in-frame clones only, not all of them. The repertoire holds 50,000 to 65,000 clones, with 65% to 85% as singletons. The source was PBMCs, collected from a glioma patient treated with radiotherapy, temozolomide or both. The clonotype originates from a man aged 18-30 years with glioma. The rearrangement joins TRBV6-6 to TRBJ1-5, with 9 bases lining up with TRBD1. The CDR3 loop is CASSLDRGKGQPQHF. The CDR3 nucleotides are TGTGCCAGCAGTTTGGACAGGGGAAAGGGTCAGCCCCAGCATTTT.